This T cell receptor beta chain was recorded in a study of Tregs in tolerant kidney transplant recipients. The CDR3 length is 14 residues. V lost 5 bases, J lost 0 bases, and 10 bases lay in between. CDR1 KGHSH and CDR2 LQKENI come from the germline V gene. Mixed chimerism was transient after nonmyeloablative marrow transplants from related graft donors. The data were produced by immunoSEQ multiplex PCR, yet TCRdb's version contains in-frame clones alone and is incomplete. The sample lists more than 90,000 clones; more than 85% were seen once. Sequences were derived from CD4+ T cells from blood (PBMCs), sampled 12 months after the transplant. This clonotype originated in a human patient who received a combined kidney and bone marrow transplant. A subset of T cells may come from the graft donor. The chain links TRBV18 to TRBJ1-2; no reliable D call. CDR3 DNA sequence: TGTGCCAGCTCAAAGGGAGTCCCTAACTATGGCTACACCTTC. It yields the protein CASSKGVPNYGYTF. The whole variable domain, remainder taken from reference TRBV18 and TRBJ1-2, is NAGVMQNPRHLVRRRGQEARLRCSPMKGHSHVYWYRQLPEEGLKFMVYLQKENIIDESGMPKERFSAEFPKEGPSILRIQQVVRGDSAAYFCASSKGVPNYGYTFGSGTRLTVV.